Given below is one T cell receptor (beta chain) in context. The sample comes from a study of PD-1 blockade in classical Hodgkin lymphoma. The repertoire was sequenced with immunoSEQ multiplex PCR; TCRdb's copy has only in-frame clones and lacks some. The repertoire holds 20,000 to 25,000 clones, 94% seen once, with 3% to 5% in the top ten. V lost 6 bases and J lost 3, with 18 bases in between. Germline values: CDR1 SGHTA, CDR2 FQGNSA. This CDR3 contains 15 residues. Noted time point: newly diagnosed, previously untreated cHL patient sample. The chain recombines TRBV7-2 with TRBJ2-7; D perhaps matches TRBD1 (6 bases). The sequenced material came from peripheral blood mononuclear cells (PBMCs). This TCR came from a human donor with classical Hodgkin lymphoma. Here the CDR3 reads CASSYTGSQGYEQYF. The CDR3 bases are TGTGCCAGCAGTTATACAGGGTCCCAGGGCTACGAGCAGTACTTC.